This entry lists 29 T cell receptor beta chains sequenced from one sample in a study of siplizumab effects on memory and regulatory T cells. The protocol was immunoSEQ multiplex PCR, while the TCRdb copy is restricted to in-frame clones and leaves out a portion. The sample consists of 55,000 to 70,000 clones, more than 85% of them appearing once. The sample taken for sequencing was CD8+ T cells sorted from blood. All receptors come from a human donor in good health.

The chain carries TRBV2 and TRBJ1-2; 8 bases are shared with TRBD1. The trim removed 3 bases at V and 4 bases at J, leaving 7 bases unmatched. Germline V gene data show CDR1 as SNHLY and CDR2 as FYNNEI. The CDR3 covers 15 residues. CDR3 in DNA: TGTGCCAGCAGTGAGCCGATGGACAGGGTCTATGGCTACACCTTC. As protein: CASSEPMDRVYGYTF.

The chain is built from TRBV4-1 and TRBJ1-1; TRBD1 is a possible D gene (6 bases). The V and J ends lost 5 bases and 0 bases respectively, with 19 bases between them. Germline lookup yields CDR1 MGHRA and CDR2 YSYEKL. The CDR3 is made up of 17 amino acids. CDR3: CASSALSQGPLNTEAFF. CDR3 coding DNA: TGCGCCAGCAGCGCTCTATCCCAGGGGCCCCTGAACACTGAAGCTTTCTTT.

The chain joins TRBV19 to TRBJ1-2; TRBD1 matches at 8 bases. The V gene end was trimmed by 7 bases and the J gene end by 2 bases; junction bases not matched to a gene: 3. This CDR3 contains 13 residues. Germline V gene sequence: CDR1 LNHDA, CDR2 SQIVND (reference sequence). CDR3 DNA: TGTGCCAGTACCCCAGGGGGCAACTATGGCTACACCTTC. Protein sequence: CASTPGGNYGYTF.

This chain joins TRBV19 and TRBJ1-4; D ambiguous. The CDR3 is 14 amino acids. In germline, CDR1 is LNHDA, CDR2 SQIVND (reference sequence). V shed 0 bases and J shed 4 bases, with 6 bases lying between them. CDR3 loop: CASSIDQYNEKLFF. CDR3 DNA: TGTGCCAGTAGTATAGATCAGTATAATGAAAAACTGTTTTTT.

The V call is TRBV5-6, the J call TRBJ1-1; 7 nucleotides line up with TRBD1. Per the germline V gene, CDR1 is SGHDT and CDR2 is YYEEEE. The CDR3 runs 12 residues. Trimming removed 4 bases from V and 11 bases from J; junction bases left unmatched: 8. CDR3: CASSRNRGKAFF. The CDR3 nucleotides read TGTGCCAGCAGCCGTAACAGGGGCAAGGCTTTCTTT.

The V gene is TRBV20-1, the J gene TRBJ1-2; D ambiguous. From germline, CDR1 is DFQATT and CDR2 SNEGSKA (reference sequence). This CDR3 region has 10 residues. The V end was cut by 1 base, the J end by 12 bases, with 9 bases between. The CDR3 sequence is CSARGPSDTF. CDR3 coding DNA: TGCAGTGCTAGAGGTCCATCAGACACCTTC.

The chain recombines TRBV12-5 with TRBJ2-7; 7 bases align to TRBD1. This CDR3 comprises 13 residues. V was pared by 1 base and J by 4 bases, with 1 base of the junction left unmatched. Germline CDR1 and CDR2: LGHNT and FRNRAP. The CDR3 bases are TGTGCTAGTGGTTTGGGCAGGGGGTACGAGCAGTACTTC. It is translated as CASGLGRGYEQYF.

This clone has just one count. The chain has TRBV19 and TRBJ2-7; D is perhaps TRBD1 (5 bases). Germline CDR1 LNHDA, CDR2 SQIVND (reference sequence). V lost 1 base and J lost 1, with 11 bases in between. This CDR3 is built from 15 residues. The CDR3 loop is CASSIGPGQSYEQYF. As DNA, the CDR3 is TGTGCCAGTAGTATAGGCCCAGGGCAGTCCTACGAGCAGTACTTC.

The rearrangement links TRBV27 to TRBJ2-1; 16 bases align to TRBD2. Trimming cost V 6 bases and J 7 bases; bases outside gene matches: 9. Germline-derived CDR1 and CDR2 are MNHEY and SMNVEV (reference sequence). This CDR3 has 17 residues. CDR3 bases: TGTGCCAGCAGCCCCCTAGGGACTAGCGGGAGGGAAAATGAGCAGTTCTTC. Translating it yields CASSPLGTSGRENEQFF.

V gene TRBV5-1 combines with J gene TRBJ2-7; 7 bases align to TRBD2. Germline V lookup: CDR1 SGHRS, CDR2 YFSETQ. V shed 2 bases, J shed 7 bases, and the junction held 6 bases outside the gene matches. There are 13 residues in the CDR3. CDR3 residues: CASSFEGGGEQYF. As DNA, the CDR3 is TGCGCCAGCAGCTTCGAGGGCGGGGGAGAGCAGTACTTC.

The chain combines TRBV7-8 with TRBJ2-1, with 7 positions matching TRBD2. Germline values: CDR1 SGHVS, CDR2 FQNEAQ. The ends lost 5 bases at V and 2 bases at J; junction bases unmatched: 6. The CDR3 length is 15 residues. The CDR3 region has the DNA TGTGCCAGCAGCCCTAGCGGTAGCACCTACAATGAGCAGTTCTTC. This encodes CASSPSGSTYNEQFF. Variable domain in full (rest from reference TRBV7-8 and TRBJ2-1): GAGVSQSPRYKVAKRGQDVALRCDPISGHVSLFWYQQALGQGPEFLTYFQNEAQLDKSGLPSDRFFAERPEGSVSTLKIQRTQQEDSAVYLCASSPSGSTYNEQFFGPGTRLTVL.

J is TRBJ2-1 and V is TRBV7-3; 9 nucleotides line up with TRBD2. The germline CDR1 and CDR2 sequences are SGHTA and FQGTGA. This CDR3 has 15 residues. The V and J ends lost 2 bases and 4 bases, in that order; junction bases with no gene match: 3. This chain's CDR3 is CASSLLSGRYNEQFF. In nucleotides, the CDR3 is TGTGCCAGCAGCTTACTGAGCGGGAGGTACAATGAGCAGTTCTTC.

This chain joins TRBV14 and TRBJ2-7; D is ambiguous. The CDR3 has 10 amino acids. Looked up from germline, CDR1 is SGHDN and CDR2 is FVKESK. V was clipped by 4 bases and J by 7 bases, with 5 bases between them. CDR3 nucleotides: TGTGCCAGCAGCCTCCGGGAGCAGTACTTC. Translation: CASSLREQYF.

The chain combines TRBV9 with TRBJ2-3; 8 bases line up with TRBD2. Germline V gives CDR1 SGDLS, CDR2 YYNGEE. CDR3 length: 16 amino acids. Trimming took 5 bases from V and 2 from J; bases not matched to a gene: 10. Here the CDR3 reads CASSYSGKRDTDTQYF. As DNA, the CDR3 is TGTGCCAGCAGTTATAGCGGGAAACGAGACACAGATACGCAGTATTTT.

The chain is built from TRBV5-8 and TRBJ2-2; TRBD1 matches at 8 bases. The CDR3 totals 14 residues. Germline V lookup: CDR1 SGHTS, CDR2 YDEGEE. J lost 5 bases, V lost 4 bases, and 4 bases had no gene match. The CDR3 bases are TGTGCCAGCAGCCCGAGGACAGGGACCGGGGAGCTGTTTTTT. Its protein is CASSPRTGTGELFF. Full variable domain (missing parts from reference TRBV5-8 and TRBJ2-2): EAGVTQSPTHLIKTRGQQATLRCSPISGHTSVYWYQQALGLGLQFLLWYDEGEERNRGNFPPRFSGRQFPNYSSELNVNALELEDSALYLCASSPRTGTGELFFGEGSRLTVL.

The chain has TRBV2 and TRBJ2-3; D is possibly TRBD2 (5 bases). This CDR3 has 17 amino acids. Germline V lookup: CDR1 SNHLY, CDR2 FYNNEI. V shed 0 bases and J shed 4 bases, with 17 bases lying between them. The CDR3 DNA follows: TGTGCCAGCAGTGAAGCGACGATTGAGGGTATCGCAGATACGCAGTATTTT. Protein: CASSEATIEGIADTQYF.

V and J are TRBV4-1 and TRBJ2-1, with 9 bases that match TRBD2. V shed 1 base and J 7 bases; nucleotides not matched to a gene: 8. The CDR3 consists of 16 residues. The germline gives CDR1 MGHRA, CDR2 YSYEKL. The CDR3 nucleotides read TGCGCCAGCAGCCAAGGTCTAGCGGGAATCAGGAATGAGCAGTTCTTC. Translation gives CASSQGLAGIRNEQFF.

The chain has TRBV5-4 and TRBJ2-1; D is possibly TRBD1 or TRBD2 (6 bases each). The ends were cut back, 5 bases at V and 6 bases at J, with 30 bases in the middle. The CDR3 has 19 amino acids. CDR1 and CDR2 (germline): SGHNT, YYREEE (reference sequence). CDR3 residues: CASRLRGAGPGGSFNEQFF. As DNA, the CDR3 is TGTGCCAGCAGACTTAGGGGGGCAGGTCCCGGCGGTAGCTTCAATGAGCAGTTCTTC.

The CDR3, as DNA: TGTGCCAGTAGTCCAAAAGGGTGGATCTACGAGCAGTACTTC. It yields the protein CASSPKGWIYEQYF. The J gene is TRBJ2-7, the V gene TRBV19; no clear D. Trimming took off 5 bases at V and 3 bases at J, with 14 bases between the two ends. CDR1 is LNHDA, CDR2 SQIVND, per germline (reference sequence). This CDR3 region has 14 residues.

The rearrangement links TRBV7-2 to TRBJ2-5; TRBD1 aligns across 10 bases. This CDR3 region has 17 residues. Trimming cost V 5 bases and J 2 bases; bases outside gene matches: 11. Germline lookup yields CDR1 SGHTA and CDR2 FQGNSA. The CDR3, as DNA: TGTGCCAGCAGCACGACAGGGGGCAACTACTTACAAGAGACCCAGTACTTC. This encodes CASSTTGGNYLQETQYF.

The chain employs TRBV7-3 and TRBJ2-7; D uncertain. Looked up from germline, CDR1 is SGHTA and CDR2 is FQGTGA. Trimming stripped 0 bases from V and 0 bases from J, with 3 bases between. The CDR3 runs 13 residues. The CDR3 here is CASSLTSSYEQYF. For the CDR3, the DNA is TGTGCCAGCAGCTTAACTAGCTCCTACGAGCAGTACTTC.

This chain uses TRBV2 with TRBJ1-2, with D possibly TRBD1 on 6 matching bases. CDR3 length: 13 amino acids. V was pared by 11 bases and J by 3 bases, with 16 bases between. The V gene's germline CDR1 is SNHLY and CDR2 FYNNEI. CDR3 nucleotide sequence: TGTGCCGAACCAAGGGCAGGGGACTATGGCTACACCTTC. It translates to CAEPRAGDYGYTF. Filled out from reference TRBV2 and TRBJ1-2, the complete variable domain reads EPEVTQTPSHQVTQMGQEVILRCVPISNHLYFYWYRQILGQKVEFLVSFYNNEISEKSEIFDDQFSVERPDGSNFTLKIRSTKLEDSAMYFCAEPRAGDYGYTFGSGTRLTVV.

The V and J genes are TRBV18 and TRBJ2-3, with TRBD1 matching 11 bases. This CDR3 contains 15 residues. V lost 4 bases and J lost 5; bases outside the gene matches: 5. Germline values: CDR1 KGHSH, CDR2 LQKENI. CDR3 amino acids: CASSRTGGLGDTQYF. The CDR3 nucleotides are TGTGCCAGCTCACGGACAGGGGGCTTGGGAGATACGCAGTATTTT. The variable domain in full, with the rest retrieved from reference TRBV18 and TRBJ2-3, is NAGVMQNPRHLVRRRGQEARLRCSPMKGHSHVYWYRQLPEEGLKFMVYLQKENIIDESGMPKERFSAEFPKEGPSILRIQQVVRGDSAAYFCASSRTGGLGDTQYFGPGTRLTVL.

The rearrangement uses TRBV9 and TRBJ2-1, with no clear D. The CDR3 covers 12 residues. The V end was cut by 4 bases, the J end by 5 bases, with 7 bases between. Germline V gene sequence: CDR1 SGDLS, CDR2 YYNGEE. The DNA of the CDR3 is TGTGCCAGCAGCCCACGAAACAATGAGCAGTTCTTC. Translating it yields CASSPRNNEQFF.

With regard to this clone: Mismatch with germline at one junction end may stem from a read error. J is TRBJ1-6 and V is TRBV7-2; D call uncertain. Per the germline V gene, CDR1 is SGHTA and CDR2 is FQGNSA. This CDR3 comprises 15 residues. CDR3 protein: CASSLTHGYSSPLHF. The CDR3 bases are TGTGCCAGCAGCTTAACCCACGGCTATAGTTCACCCCTCCACTTT.

The J gene is TRBJ1-2, the V gene TRBV7-9; D gene unclear. CDR3 length: 14 amino acids. Trimming pared 1 base from V and 8 bases from J, leaving 14 bases between. Germline CDR1 and CDR2: SEHNR and FQNEAQ (reference sequence). The CDR3 DNA is TGTGCCAGCAGCTTAGTCGGTCAGACGGAGGGCTACACCTTC. Translation gives CASSLVGQTEGYTF.

V gene TRBV29-1 combines with J gene TRBJ2-7, with D perhaps TRBD1 (6 bases). Germline V gene lookup returns CDR1 SQVTM and CDR2 ANQGSEA. Trimming took 6 bases from V and 5 from J, leaving 11 bases between them. The CDR3 length is 11 residues. CDR3: CSVPTGNEQYF. The CDR3 bases are TGCAGCGTCCCTACAGGGAACGAGCAGTACTTC.

In this sample, this clone turned up a few times. The V call is TRBV19, the J call TRBJ1-2, with D hard to call. The CDR3 has 13 amino acids. The V end was cut by 9 bases, the J end by 4 bases, with 15 bases between. CDR1 is LNHDA, CDR2 SQIVND, per germline (reference sequence). CDR3 DNA sequence: TGTGCCAGCCAAAAGGCCCCTGGCTATGGCTACACCTTC. The encoded protein is CASQKAPGYGYTF.

This rearrangement joins TRBV5-6 to TRBJ2-3; 8 positions match TRBD2. Trimming cost V 2 bases and J 3 bases; bases outside gene matches: 5. The CDR3 consists of 15 residues. Germline CDR1 and CDR2: SGHDT and YYEEEE. CDR3 residues: CASSFGGRNTDTQYF. The CDR3 bases are TGTGCCAGCAGCTTCGGCGGGAGGAATACAGATACGCAGTATTTT.